This T cell receptor beta chain was documented in a study of CD8+ T cells in alopecia areata (dated by TCRdb to 2016 to 2019). At the level of the whole study: The study used high-throughput TCRbeta sequencing to examine T cell clonal expansion in alopecia areata, in both the C3H/HeJ mouse model and human patients. Human TCRbeta sequencing covered scalp tissue and sorted CD4+ and CD8+ peripheral blood T cells from patchy and totalis/universalis alopecia areata patients and healthy controls. Scalp clonality was compared among normal scalp (n=4), patchy alopecia areata scalp (n=8), and alopecia totalis/universalis scalp (n=8). RNA was extracted with the PAXgene miRNA kit for fixed scalp, the miRNeasy kit for PBMCs, and the RNeasy kit for mouse skin. immunoSEQ multiplex PCR using 35 Vbeta forward primers and 13 Jbeta reverse primers was used to amplify TCRbeta CDR3 regions. Here is what the overall study found, with its caveats: Lesional scalp, especially in alopecia totalis/universalis, showed higher clonality and more expanded CD8+ clones than normal scalp, suggesting antigenic drive. Unlike mouse skin, which is dominated by gammadelta T cells, normal human skin has resident alphabeta T cells that are also sequenced, and this complicates analysis of the scalp TCR repertoire. Shared TCR sequences between patients were less evident than in mice, which may be partly attributable to HLA diversity in the patient population.

PBMCs were isolated by density centrifugation and stained for CD3, CD4 and CD8, after which CD4+ and CD8+ T cells were sorted on a FACSAria. Scalp biopsies and blood samples were obtained from unaffected controls. V is clipped by 0 bases and J by 5 bases, and the sequence between their germline boundaries is 10 bases long. Based on the germline V gene, the CDR1 and CDR2 sequences are MNHEY and SVGAGI. The CDR3 has 14 amino acids, counting the end cysteine and phenylalanine. This entry keeps only the CDR3 DNA: 42 bases, framed from base 1. This clone was found once. Its target antigen remains unknown. Per-base qualities were not stored, and no clone one base away is much larger. Library preparation used the immunoSEQ multiplex PCR assay. To provide template for TCR sequencing, every sample had RNA extracted and reverse transcribed into cDNA. First-strand cDNA was synthesized with SuperScript III using a 2:1 mix of oligo-dT and random hexamers. Amplification bias was assessed with a synthetic immune receptor repertoire, and residual bias was removed computationally. The paper's processing steps were these. Raw reads were preprocessed to remove errors, and CDR3 was defined by IMGT conventions from the conserved cysteine to phenylalanine. Clonality was calculated as 1 minus Shannon entropy normalized by log2 of the number of productive unique TCRs. Whether scalp clones were CD4 or CD8 was inferred by matching scalp TCRbeta sequences against CD4 and CD8 repertoires sorted from blood. Held by TCRdb, this immuneACCESS table contains in-frame sequences only and omits some clones. Under half of the omission traces to an unresolved V gene where checked; the cause of the rest is unknown. That table is the source of V, J and clone size, and D and trimming were worked out from the DNA. The sample contains about 110,000 clones, approximately 59% of them found a single time. The ten largest make up about 20% of the sample.

The clonotype originates from a human donor in good health. The sequence is built from TRBV6-5 and TRBJ2-5; the D gene could be either TRBD1 or TRBD2, each agreeing at 5 bases. The source material was CD8+ T cells sorted from blood. The CDR3 protein is CASSYSGTWETQYF. The DNA reads TGTGCCAGCAGTTACTCGGGGACCTGGGAGACCCAGTACTTC.